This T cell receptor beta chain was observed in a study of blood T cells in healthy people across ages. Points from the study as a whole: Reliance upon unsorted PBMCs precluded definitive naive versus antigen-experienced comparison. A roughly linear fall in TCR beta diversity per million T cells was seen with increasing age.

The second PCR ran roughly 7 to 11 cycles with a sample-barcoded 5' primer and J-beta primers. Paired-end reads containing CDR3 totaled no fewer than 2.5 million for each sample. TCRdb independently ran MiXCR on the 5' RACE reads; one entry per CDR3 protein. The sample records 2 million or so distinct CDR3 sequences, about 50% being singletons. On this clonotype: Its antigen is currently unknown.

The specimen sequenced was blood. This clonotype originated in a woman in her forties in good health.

The CDR3 spells CASSPRTQRWGEQYF. Written as DNA, the CDR3 is TGTGCCAGCAGTCCCAGGACACAACGGTGGGGCGAGCAGTACTTC. The gene calls are TRBV27 and TRBJ2-7; weak D call: TRBD1 (5 bases). The V end was cut by 5 bases, the J end by 6 bases, with 20 bases between. Germline V lookup: CDR1 MNHEY, CDR2 SMNVEV (reference sequence). CDR3 length equals 15 residues.